What follows is one T cell receptor (beta chain) and its context. It has no known antigen specificity. No quality values exist for individual bases; no much larger clone is one base distant. Whole blood was collected in K2EDTA tubes by collaborating institutions according to the institutions' own protocols. For TCRbeta analysis, collaborator samples were shipped as frozen whole blood, as isolated PBMCs, or as DNA extracted from either sample type. This sample is part of a study of blood T cell repertoires in COVID-19 (dated by TCRdb to the early 2020s). In terms of the full investigation: Collaborator samples came from the United States, Italy and Spain and covered acute and convalescent phases of COVID-19. Sample metadata almost always included a de-identified subject ID, COVID-19 status, age in years and sex. The samples were drawn from the first 160 participants of the ongoing ImmuneRACE study and from over 950 subjects provided by 6 global collaborators. Where HLA class I and class II types were available, the types were taken from metadata supplied by the sample provider, not from assay-based typing. Deeply sampled blood TCRbeta repertoires from subjects exposed to, actively infected with, or recovered from COVID-19 were included in the dataset. A freely available public database, intended as a resource for researchers studying the immune response to SARS-CoV-2, is where the repertoires were released. The material from the prospective study consisted of cDNA or gDNA derived from T cells, B-cell-depleted T cells, or PBMCs.

TCRbeta CDR3 regions were amplified from genomic DNA using the immunoSEQ Assay, a bias-controlled multiplex PCR. The original methods were these. Within the assay, amplification of reference gene primers was used to estimate how many nucleated cells each sample contained. To quantify the absolute abundance of each unique TCRbeta CDR3 rearrangement, sequence reads were collapsed and filtered. Productive Simpson clonality was computed per sample as the square root of Simpson's diversity index over productive rearrangements. TCRdb mirrors the immuneACCESS table, restricted to in-frame sequences. Some clones are absent from its copies; in checked studies, under half trace to an unresolved V gene, and the reason for the others is unknown. V and J calls plus clone size are reproduced from that table; the DNA served to infer D and trimming. In all, the sample holds 70,000 to 85,000 clones, and around 80% of those were seen once. The top ten hold 20% to 25% of the sample.

Overall study outcomes, separate from this receptor: Clinical and demographic metadata were provided uncurated, with the amount varying by source and participant.

Sequencing was done on a sample of peripheral blood. This sequence originates from a human donor in a cohort sampled during active COVID-19.

The DNA reads as follows: TGTGCCAGCAGTGAAGCGATAGGGGCTTGGAATCAGCCCCAGCATTTT. Translation gives CASSEAIGAWNQPQHF. Rearrangement joined TRBV6-1 to TRBJ1-5, and possibly TRBD1, on 5 matching bases. V is reduced by 0 bases and J by 4 bases, leaving a spacing of 13 bases between them. From the cysteine up to the phenylalanine, the CDR3 has a length of 16 residues. The CDR3 DNA has 48 bases and is translated from base 1. The CDR1 and CDR2 encoded by the germline V gene are MNHNS and SASEGT.